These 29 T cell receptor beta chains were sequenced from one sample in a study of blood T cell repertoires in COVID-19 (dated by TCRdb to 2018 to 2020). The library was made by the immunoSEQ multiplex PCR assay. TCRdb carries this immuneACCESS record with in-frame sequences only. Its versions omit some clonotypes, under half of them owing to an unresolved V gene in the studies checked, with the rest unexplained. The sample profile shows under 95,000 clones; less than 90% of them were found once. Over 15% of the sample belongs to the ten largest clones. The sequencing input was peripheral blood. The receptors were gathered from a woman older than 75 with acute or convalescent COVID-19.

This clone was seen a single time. CDR3 sequence (DNA): TGCGCCAGCAGCACCCAGGCCCGGGGAGAGGGCACCGGGGAGCTGTTTTTT. Amino acids: CASSTQARGEGTGELFF. V is TRBV5-1 and J is TRBJ2-2; TRBD2 might be the D (5 bases). Trimming took off 4 bases at V and 4 bases at J, with 20 bases between the two ends. The CDR3 consists of 17 residues. The V gene's germline CDR1 is SGHRS and CDR2 YFSETQ.

The CDR3: CASSPYRGISYEQYF. The CDR3 bases are TGTGCCAGCAGCCCGTACAGGGGCATCTCCTACGAGCAGTACTTC. The gene calls are TRBV6-5 and TRBJ2-7, with 7 bases that match TRBD1. In germline, CDR1 is MNHEY, CDR2 SVGAGI. The J segment lost 0 bases and the V segment lost 6 bases, leaving 8 bases of the junction unmatched. CDR3 length: 15 residues.

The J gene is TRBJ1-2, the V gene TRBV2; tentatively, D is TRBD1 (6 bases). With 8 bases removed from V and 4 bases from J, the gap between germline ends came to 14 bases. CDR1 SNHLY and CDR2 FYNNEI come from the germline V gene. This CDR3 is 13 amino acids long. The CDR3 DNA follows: TGTGCCAGCGGGGGGGCCGGTAGCTATGGCTACACCTTC. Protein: CASGGAGSYGYTF.

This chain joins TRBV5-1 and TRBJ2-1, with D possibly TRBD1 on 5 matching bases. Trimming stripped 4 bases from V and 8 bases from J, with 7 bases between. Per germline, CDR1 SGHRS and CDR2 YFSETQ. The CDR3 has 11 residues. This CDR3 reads CASSQGYEQFF. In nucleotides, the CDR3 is TGCGCCAGCAGCCAGGGCTATGAGCAGTTCTTC.

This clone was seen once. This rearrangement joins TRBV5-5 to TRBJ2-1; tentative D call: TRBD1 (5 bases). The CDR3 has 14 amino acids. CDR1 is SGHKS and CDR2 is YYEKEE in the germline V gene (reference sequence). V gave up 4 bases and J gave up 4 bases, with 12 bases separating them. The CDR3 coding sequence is TGTGCCAGCAGCCACCCGACAGTGTACAATGAGCAGTTCTTC. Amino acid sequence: CASSHPTVYNEQFF.

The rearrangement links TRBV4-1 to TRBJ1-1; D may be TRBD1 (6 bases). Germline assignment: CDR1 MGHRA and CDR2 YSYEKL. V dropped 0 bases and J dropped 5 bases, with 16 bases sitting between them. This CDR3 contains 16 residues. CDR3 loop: CASSQDGQGFLTEAFF. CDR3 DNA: TGCGCCAGCAGCCAAGATGGTCAGGGGTTCTTGACTGAAGCTTTCTTT.

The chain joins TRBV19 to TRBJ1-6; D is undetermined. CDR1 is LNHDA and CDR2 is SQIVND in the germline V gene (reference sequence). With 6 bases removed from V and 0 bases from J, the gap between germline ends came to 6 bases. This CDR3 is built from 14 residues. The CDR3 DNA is TGTGCCAGTAGGCCGAGCTCCTATAATTCACCCCTCCACTTT. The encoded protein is CASRPSSYNSPLHF.

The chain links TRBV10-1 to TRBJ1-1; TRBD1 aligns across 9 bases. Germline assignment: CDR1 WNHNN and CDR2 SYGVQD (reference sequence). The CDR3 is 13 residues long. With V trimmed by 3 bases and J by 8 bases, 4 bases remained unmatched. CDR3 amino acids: CASSDRTGAEAFF. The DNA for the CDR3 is TGCGCCAGCAGTGATAGGACAGGGGCGGAAGCTTTCTTT.

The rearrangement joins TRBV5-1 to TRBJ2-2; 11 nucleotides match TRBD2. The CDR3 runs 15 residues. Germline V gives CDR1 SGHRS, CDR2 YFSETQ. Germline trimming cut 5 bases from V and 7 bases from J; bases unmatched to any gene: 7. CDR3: CASSRLAGLIGELFF. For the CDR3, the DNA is TGCGCCAGCAGTCGACTAGCGGGGTTGATCGGGGAGCTGTTTTTT.

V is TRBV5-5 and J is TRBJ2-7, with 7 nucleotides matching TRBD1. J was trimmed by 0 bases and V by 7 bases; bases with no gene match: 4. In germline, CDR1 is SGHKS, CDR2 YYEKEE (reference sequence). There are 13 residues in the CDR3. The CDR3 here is CASASGGSYEQYF. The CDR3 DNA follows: TGTGCCAGCGCATCAGGGGGCTCCTACGAGCAGTACTTC.

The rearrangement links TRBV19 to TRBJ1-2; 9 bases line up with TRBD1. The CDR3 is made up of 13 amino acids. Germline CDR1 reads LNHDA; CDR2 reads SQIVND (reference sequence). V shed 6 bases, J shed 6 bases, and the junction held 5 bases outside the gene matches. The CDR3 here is CASSLGQGNGYTF. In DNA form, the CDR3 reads TGTGCCAGTAGCCTGGGACAGGGAAATGGCTACACCTTC.

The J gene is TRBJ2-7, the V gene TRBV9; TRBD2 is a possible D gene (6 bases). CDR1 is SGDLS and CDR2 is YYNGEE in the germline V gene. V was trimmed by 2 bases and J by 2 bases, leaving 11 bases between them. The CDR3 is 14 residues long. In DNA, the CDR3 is TGTGCCAGCAGCGTTTTGGACTATACCTACGAGCAGTACTTC. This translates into CASSVLDYTYEQYF.

The CDR3 bases are TGCGCCAGCAGCCCCATAGAGTTAGCGGGGGTTGAGACCCAGTACTTC. Residues: CASSPIELAGVETQYF. This chain connects TRBV4-1 to TRBJ2-5; 9 bases agree with TRBD2. The CDR3 extends over 16 amino acids. Germline V CDR1 and CDR2: MGHRA, YSYEKL. The trim removed 4 bases at V and 5 bases at J, leaving 11 bases unmatched.

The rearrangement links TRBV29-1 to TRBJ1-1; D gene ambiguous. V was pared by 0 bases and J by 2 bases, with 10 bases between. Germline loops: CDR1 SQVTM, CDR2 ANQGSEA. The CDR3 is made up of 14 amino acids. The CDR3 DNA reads TGCAGCGTTGAAGAAGGTTCGGGTAACACTGAAGCTTTCTTT. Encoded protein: CSVEEGSGNTEAFF.

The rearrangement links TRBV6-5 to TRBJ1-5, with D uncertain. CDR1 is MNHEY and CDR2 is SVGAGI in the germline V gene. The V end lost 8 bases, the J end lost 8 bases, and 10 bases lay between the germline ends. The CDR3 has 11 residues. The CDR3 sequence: CASGLVEPQHF. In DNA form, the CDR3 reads TGTGCCAGCGGTTTAGTCGAGCCCCAGCATTTT.

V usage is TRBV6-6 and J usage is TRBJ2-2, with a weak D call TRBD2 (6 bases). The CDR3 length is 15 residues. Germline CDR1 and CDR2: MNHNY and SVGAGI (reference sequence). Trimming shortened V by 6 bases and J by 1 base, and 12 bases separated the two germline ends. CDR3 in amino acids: CASSYRDLNTGELFF. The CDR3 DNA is TGTGCCAGCAGCTACCGGGACTTGAACACCGGGGAGCTGTTTTTT.

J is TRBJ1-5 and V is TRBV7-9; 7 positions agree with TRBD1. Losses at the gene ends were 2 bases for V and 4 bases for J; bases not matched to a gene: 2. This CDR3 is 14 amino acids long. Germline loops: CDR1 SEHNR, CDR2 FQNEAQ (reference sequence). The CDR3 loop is CASSLTGANQPQHF. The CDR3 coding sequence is TGTGCCAGCAGCTTAACAGGGGCTAATCAGCCCCAGCATTTT.

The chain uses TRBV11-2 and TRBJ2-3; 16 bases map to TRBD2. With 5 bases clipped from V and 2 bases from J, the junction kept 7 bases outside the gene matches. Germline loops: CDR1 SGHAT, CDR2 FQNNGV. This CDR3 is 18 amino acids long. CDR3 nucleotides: TGTGCCAGCAGCCTGGGACTAGCGGGGGGGCTGAACACAGATACGCAGTATTTT. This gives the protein CASSLGLAGGLNTDTQYF.

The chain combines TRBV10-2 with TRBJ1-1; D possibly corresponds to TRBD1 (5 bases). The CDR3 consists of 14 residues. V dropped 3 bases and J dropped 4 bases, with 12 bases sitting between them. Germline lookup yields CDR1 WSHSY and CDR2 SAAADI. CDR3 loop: CASSETGGFTEAFF. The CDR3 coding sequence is TGCGCCAGCAGTGAAACGGGGGGTTTCACTGAAGCTTTCTTT.

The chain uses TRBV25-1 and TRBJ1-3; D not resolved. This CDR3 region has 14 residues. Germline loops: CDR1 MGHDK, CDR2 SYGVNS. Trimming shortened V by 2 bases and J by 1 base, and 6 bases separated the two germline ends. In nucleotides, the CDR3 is TGTGCCAGCAGTGAACCCGGGTCTGGAAACACCATATATTTT. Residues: CASSEPGSGNTIYF.

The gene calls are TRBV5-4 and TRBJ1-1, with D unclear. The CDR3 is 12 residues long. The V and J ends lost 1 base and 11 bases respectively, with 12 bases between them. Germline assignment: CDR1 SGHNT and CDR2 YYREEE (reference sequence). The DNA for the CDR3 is TGTGCCAGCAGCTTGATCGGAGGGAGCGCTTTCTTT. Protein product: CASSLIGGSAFF.

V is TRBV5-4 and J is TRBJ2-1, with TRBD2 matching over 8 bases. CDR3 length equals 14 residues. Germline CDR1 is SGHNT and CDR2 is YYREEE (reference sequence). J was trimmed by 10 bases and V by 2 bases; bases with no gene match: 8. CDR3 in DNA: TGTGCCAGCAGCTTAGGCACGGGGGGGCGGGAGCAGTTCTTC. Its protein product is CASSLGTGGREQFF.

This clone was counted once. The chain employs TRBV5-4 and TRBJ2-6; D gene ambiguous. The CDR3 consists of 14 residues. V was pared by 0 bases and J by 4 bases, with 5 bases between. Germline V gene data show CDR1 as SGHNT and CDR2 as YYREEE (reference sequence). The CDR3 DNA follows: TGTGCCAGCAGCTTGGATTCGGGGGCCAACGTCCTGACTTTC. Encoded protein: CASSLDSGANVLTF.

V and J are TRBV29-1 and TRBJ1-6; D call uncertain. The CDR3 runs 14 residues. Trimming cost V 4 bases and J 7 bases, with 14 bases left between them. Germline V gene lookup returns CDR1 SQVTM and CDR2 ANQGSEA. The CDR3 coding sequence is TGCAGCGTTGGCGGCCCGGGTGGCAATTCACCCCTCCACTTT. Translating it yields CSVGGPGGNSPLHF. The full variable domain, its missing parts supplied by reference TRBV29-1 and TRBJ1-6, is SAVISQKPSRDICQRGTSLTIQCQVDSQVTMMFWYRQQPGQSLTLIATANQGSEATYESGFVIDKFPISRPNLTFSTLTVSNMSPEDSSIYLCSVGGPGGNSPLHFGNGTRLTVT.

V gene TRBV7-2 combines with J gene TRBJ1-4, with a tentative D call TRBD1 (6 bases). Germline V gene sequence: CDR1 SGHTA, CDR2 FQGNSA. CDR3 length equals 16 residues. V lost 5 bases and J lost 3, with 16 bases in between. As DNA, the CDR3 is TGTGCCAGCAGCCCTAGGGGGGGCAAGTCTAATGAAAAACTGTTTTTT. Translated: CASSPRGGKSNEKLFF. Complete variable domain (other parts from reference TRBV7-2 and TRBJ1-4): GAGVSQSPSNKVTEKGKDVELRCDPISGHTALYWYRQSLGQGLEFLIYFQGNSAPDKSGLPSDRFSAERTGGSVSTLTIQRTQQEDSAVYLCASSPRGGKSNEKLFFGSGTQLSVL.

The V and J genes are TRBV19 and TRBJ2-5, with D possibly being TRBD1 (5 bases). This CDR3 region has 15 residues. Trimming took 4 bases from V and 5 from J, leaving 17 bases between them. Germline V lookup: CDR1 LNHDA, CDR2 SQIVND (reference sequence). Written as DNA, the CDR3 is TGTGCCAGTAGTACCCCGGTGGCAGGGCACGAGACCCAGTACTTC. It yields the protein CASSTPVAGHETQYF.

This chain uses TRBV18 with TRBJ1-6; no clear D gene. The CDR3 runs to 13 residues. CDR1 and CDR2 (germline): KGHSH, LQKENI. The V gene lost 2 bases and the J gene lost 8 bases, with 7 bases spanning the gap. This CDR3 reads CASSPVEDSPLHF. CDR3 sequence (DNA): TGTGCCAGCTCACCAGTTGAGGATTCACCCCTCCACTTT.

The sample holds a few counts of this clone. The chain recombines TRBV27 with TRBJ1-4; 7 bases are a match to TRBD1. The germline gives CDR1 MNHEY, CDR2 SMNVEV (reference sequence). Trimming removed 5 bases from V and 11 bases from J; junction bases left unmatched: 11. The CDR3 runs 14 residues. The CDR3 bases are TGTGCCAGCAGTCCCGGGACAGTAATAGGGAAACTGTTTTTT. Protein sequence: CASSPGTVIGKLFF. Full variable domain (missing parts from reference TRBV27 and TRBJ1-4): EAQVTQNPRYLITVTGKKLTVTCSQNMNHEYMSWYRQDPGLGLRQIYYSMNVEVTDKGDVPEGYKVSRKEKRNFPLILESPSPNQTSLYFCASSPGTVIGKLFFGSGTQLSVL.

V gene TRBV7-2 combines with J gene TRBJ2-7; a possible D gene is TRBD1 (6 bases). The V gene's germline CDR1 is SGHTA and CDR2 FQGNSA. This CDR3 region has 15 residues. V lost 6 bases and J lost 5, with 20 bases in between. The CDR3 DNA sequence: TGTGCCAGCAGTTCCTCCTCACGCAGGGGTAACGAGCAGTACTTC. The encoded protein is CASSSSSRRGNEQYF.